Listed below are T cell receptor beta chains from one sample, sequenced in a study of PD-1 blockade in classical Hodgkin lymphoma. Clones were sequenced by immunoSEQ multiplex PCR, and TCRdb holds only the in-frame ones, with some missing. The sample lists roughly 30,000 clones, approximately 90% occurring once. Material: CD4+ T cells from blood. These receptors all stem from a human donor with classical Hodgkin lymphoma. Each CDR3 is given with its conserved first and last residue. D genes are given only for firm matches. Some rows have no size entry. The others give once, few or many, or a class for an expanded clone.

abundance: .
d_gene: TRBD2
v_gene: TRBV18
j_gene: TRBJ2-5
CDR3nt: TGTGCCAGCTCACCGTTCCTTAGCGGGGGCCAAGAGACCCGGTACTTC
CDR3aa: CASSPFLSGGQETRYF

abundance: .
d_gene: TRBD1
v_gene: TRBV19
j_gene: TRBJ1-3
CDR3nt: TGTGCCAGTAGTATCCGTCGACAGGGTGCCGGAAACACCATATATTTT
CDR3aa: CASSIRRQGAGNTIYF

abundance: .
d_gene: TRBD2
v_gene: TRBV10-3
j_gene: TRBJ2-5
CDR3nt: TGTGCCATCAGACATGATAGCGGGGAAGAGACCCAGTACTTC
CDR3aa: CAIRHDSGEETQYF

abundance: .
d_gene: TRBD1
v_gene: TRBV10-3
j_gene: TRBJ1-1
CDR3nt: TGTGCCATCAGCGCTGCAGGGGGCAGGAACACTGAAGCTTTCTTT
CDR3aa: CAISAAGGRNTEAFF

abundance: .
d_gene: .
v_gene: TRBV18
j_gene: TRBJ2-3
CDR3nt: TGTGCCAGCTCACTAGTCAGCTCAGATACGCAGTATTTT
CDR3aa: CASSLVSSDTQYF

abundance: .
d_gene: .
v_gene: TRBV7-3
j_gene: TRBJ2-7
CDR3nt: TGTGCCAGCAGCTTAACGGCCCCGTCCTCTGCCTACGAGCAGTACTTC
CDR3aa: CASSLTAPSSAYEQYF

abundance: .
d_gene: .
v_gene: TRBV2
j_gene: TRBJ2-7
CDR3nt: TGTGCCAGCAGTGAGTTGGCCTACGAGCAGTACTTC
CDR3aa: CASSELAYEQYF

abundance: .
d_gene: TRBD2
v_gene: TRBV5-4
j_gene: TRBJ2-1
CDR3nt: TGTGCCAGCAGCAGGACTAGCGGGGAATACAATGAGCAGTTCTTC
CDR3aa: CASSRTSGEYNEQFF

abundance: .
d_gene: .
v_gene: TRBV10-3
j_gene: TRBJ2-7
CDR3nt: TGTGCCATCAGGATCCAGGGAACTCCTTACGAGCAGTACTTC
CDR3aa: CAIRIQGTPYEQYF

abundance: .
d_gene: .
v_gene: TRBV19
j_gene: TRBJ1-2
CDR3nt: TGTGCCAGTAGCGTCAGGGACTATGGCTACACCTTC
CDR3aa: CASSVRDYGYTF

abundance: .
d_gene: TRBD2
v_gene: TRBV10-3
j_gene: TRBJ2-7
CDR3nt: TGTGCCATCAGTGAGTATAGCGGGAGTCAACCCTACGAGCAGTACTTC
CDR3aa: CAISEYSGSQPYEQYF

abundance: .
d_gene: TRBD1
v_gene: TRBV15
j_gene: TRBJ1-2
CDR3nt: TGTGCCACCAGCTCCGACGGGGAGGGGGCGATGTATGGCTACACCTTC
CDR3aa: CATSSDGEGAMYGYTF

abundance: .
d_gene: .
v_gene: TRBV29-1
j_gene: TRBJ2-7
CDR3nt: TGCAGCGTTGCCAACCCTTACGAGCAGTACTTC
CDR3aa: CSVANPYEQYF

abundance: .
d_gene: TRBD1
v_gene: TRBV6-6
j_gene: TRBJ1-1
CDR3nt: TGTGCCAGCAGCCGACCGGGACAGGGGTTTCTGGCTTTCTTT
CDR3aa: CASSRPGQGFLAFF

abundance: .
d_gene: .
v_gene: TRBV5-3
j_gene: TRBJ2-6
CDR3nt: TGTGCCAGAAGCTTGCCGAGGGTATCTGGGGCCAACGTCCTGACTTTC
CDR3aa: CARSLPRVSGANVLTF

abundance: .
d_gene: .
v_gene: TRBV7-6
j_gene: TRBJ2-2
CDR3nt: TGTGCCAGCAGCTCCCTCGGAGCGGGGAACACCGGGGAGCTGTTTTTT
CDR3aa: CASSSLGAGNTGELFF

abundance: .
d_gene: .
v_gene: TRBV5-4
j_gene: TRBJ2-7
CDR3nt: TGTGCCAGCAGCGCGACTACCCGCCCCTACGAGCAGTACTTC
CDR3aa: CASSATTRPYEQYF

abundance: .
d_gene: .
v_gene: TRBV18
j_gene: TRBJ2-5
CDR3nt: TGTGCCAGCTCACAGGGAATGGAGACCCAGTACTTC
CDR3aa: CASSQGMETQYF

abundance: .
d_gene: .
v_gene: TRBV28
j_gene: TRBJ2-7
CDR3nt: TGTGCCAGCAGTGCAAACTACGAGCAGTACTTC
CDR3aa: CASSANYEQYF

abundance: .
d_gene: .
v_gene: TRBV6-4
j_gene: TRBJ1-1
CDR3nt: TGTGCCAGCAGTGCTCTCTTGAACACTGAAGCTTTCTTT
CDR3aa: CASSALLNTEAFF

abundance: .
d_gene: TRBD1
v_gene: TRBV9
j_gene: TRBJ1-3
CDR3nt: TGTGCCAGCAGCGGGGGGACAGCGGGGCCTGGAAACACCATATATTTT
CDR3aa: CASSGGTAGPGNTIYF

abundance: .
d_gene: TRBD1
v_gene: TRBV28
j_gene: TRBJ1-4
CDR3nt: TGTGCCAGCAGCCAAACGGGACAGGGCTACGAAAAACTGTTTTTT
CDR3aa: CASSQTGQGYEKLFF

abundance: .
d_gene: TRBD1
v_gene: TRBV7-9
j_gene: TRBJ1-3
CDR3nt: TGTGCCAGCAGCCCATGGGACAGTCAGTCTGGAAACACCATATATTTT
CDR3aa: CASSPWDSQSGNTIYF

abundance: .
d_gene: TRBD1
v_gene: TRBV7-6
j_gene: TRBJ1-4
CDR3nt: TGTGCCAGCAGCCGCAGTCAGGGGGAGAATGAAAAACTGTTTTTT
CDR3aa: CASSRSQGENEKLFF

abundance: .
d_gene: .
v_gene: TRBV27
j_gene: TRBJ2-1
CDR3nt: TGTGCCAGCAGCTTCCTACACAATGAGCAGTTCTTC
CDR3aa: CASSFLHNEQFF

abundance: .
d_gene: .
v_gene: TRBV28
j_gene: TRBJ1-2
CDR3nt: TGTGCCAGCATCGCGAACAATGGCTACACCTTC
CDR3aa: CASIANNGYTF

abundance: .
d_gene: .
v_gene: TRBV6-6
j_gene: TRBJ1-3
CDR3nt: TGTGCCAGCAGCACCGGGACACTAGGCTCTGGAAACACCATATATTTT
CDR3aa: CASSTGTLGSGNTIYF

abundance: .
d_gene: .
v_gene: TRBV7-2
j_gene: TRBJ1-1
CDR3nt: TGTGCCAGCAGCTTACAGGGGTACACTGAAGCTTTCTTT
CDR3aa: CASSLQGYTEAFF

abundance: .
d_gene: .
v_gene: TRBV6-5
j_gene: TRBJ1-2
CDR3nt: TGTGCCAGCAGTGCCCGGATGTGGGACTATGGCTACACCTTC
CDR3aa: CASSARMWDYGYTF

abundance: .
d_gene: .
v_gene: TRBV5-1
j_gene: TRBJ1-1
CDR3nt: TGCGCCAGCAATCCGGGACCCTTCAACACTGAAGCTTTCTTT
CDR3aa: CASNPGPFNTEAFF

abundance: .
d_gene: .
v_gene: TRBV2
j_gene: TRBJ2-1
CDR3nt: TGTGCCGGGGGCCAAGCGTACAATGAGCAGTTCTTC
CDR3aa: CAGGQAYNEQFF

abundance: .
d_gene: .
v_gene: TRBV6-5
j_gene: TRBJ1-1
CDR3nt: TGTGCCAGCAGTTATATGGGGAACACTGAAGCTTTCTTT
CDR3aa: CASSYMGNTEAFF

abundance: .
d_gene: TRBD1
v_gene: TRBV29-1
j_gene: TRBJ1-1
CDR3nt: TGCAGCGTTTTATACGAGGGGGCTTTCTACGCTGAAGCTTTCTTT
CDR3aa: CSVLYEGAFYAEAFF

abundance: .
d_gene: TRBD1
v_gene: TRBV29-1
j_gene: TRBJ1-2
CDR3nt: TGCAGCGTTGGACAGGGGGCAGGGTCGAGCTATGGCTACACCTTC
CDR3aa: CSVGQGAGSSYGYTF

abundance: .
d_gene: .
v_gene: TRBV7-9
j_gene: TRBJ2-1
CDR3nt: TGTGCCAGCAGCTTAGAAGGGAGCGGTGAGCAGTTCTTC
CDR3aa: CASSLEGSGEQFF

abundance: .
d_gene: .
v_gene: TRBV15
j_gene: TRBJ1-4
CDR3nt: TGTGCCACCAGCAAGGGGTTTAATGAAAAACTGTTTTTT
CDR3aa: CATSKGFNEKLFF

abundance: .
d_gene: TRBD2
v_gene: TRBV5-1
j_gene: TRBJ2-3
CDR3nt: TGCGCCAGCAGGCAAGCGGGGGTCACAGATACGCAGTATTTT
CDR3aa: CASRQAGVTDTQYF

abundance: once
d_gene: TRBD1
v_gene: TRBV2
j_gene: TRBJ2-7
CDR3nt: TGTGCCAACAACCCGGGCGGGACAGGGAAAGACTACGAGCAGTACTTC
CDR3aa: CANNPGGTGKDYEQYF

abundance: .
d_gene: .
v_gene: TRBV5-3
j_gene: TRBJ2-7
CDR3nt: TGTGCCAGAAGCGGATCCCGGGGGGAGCAGTACTTC
CDR3aa: CARSGSRGEQYF

abundance: .
d_gene: .
v_gene: TRBV5-4
j_gene: TRBJ1-1
CDR3nt: TGTGCCAGCAGCCCAGGACGGATCGAGAGTACTGAAGCTTTCTTT
CDR3aa: CASSPGRIESTEAFF

abundance: .
d_gene: .
v_gene: TRBV19
j_gene: TRBJ2-3
CDR3nt: TGTGCCAGTAGTATCGGCAGTACTTACACAGATACGCAGTATTTT
CDR3aa: CASSIGSTYTDTQYF

abundance: .
d_gene: .
v_gene: TRBV28
j_gene: TRBJ1-2
CDR3nt: TGTGCCAGCAGACGTAGTCTCGGCGGCTACACCTTC
CDR3aa: CASRRSLGGYTF

abundance: .
d_gene: .
v_gene: TRBV7-9
j_gene: TRBJ1-2
CDR3nt: TGTGCCAGCAGCCTAGGTTGGGCGATGGGGGATGGCTACACCTTC
CDR3aa: CASSLGWAMGDGYTF

abundance: .
d_gene: .
v_gene: TRBV5-1
j_gene: TRBJ2-7
CDR3nt: TGCGCCAGCAGCTTAGGTGACAGATACGAGCAGTACTTC
CDR3aa: CASSLGDRYEQYF

abundance: once
d_gene: TRBD1
v_gene: TRBV28
j_gene: TRBJ1-3
CDR3nt: TGTGCCAGCAGCAAACCCGGGACAGGGATCTCTGGAAACACCATATATTTT
CDR3aa: CASSKPGTGISGNTIYF

abundance: once
d_gene: .
v_gene: TRBV7-9
j_gene: TRBJ1-5
CDR3nt: TGTGCCAGCAGCCTGTCGGGGGGGGGAAATCAGCCCCAGCATTTT
CDR3aa: CASSLSGGGNQPQHF

abundance: .
d_gene: .
v_gene: TRBV5-1
j_gene: TRBJ1-5
CDR3nt: TGCGCCAGCAGCCCCGGTCTAGATCAGCCCCAGCATTTT
CDR3aa: CASSPGLDQPQHF

abundance: .
d_gene: TRBD2
v_gene: TRBV11-2
j_gene: TRBJ2-5
CDR3nt: TGTGCCAGCAGCTTAAAGGGGACTAGCTTGGAGACCCAGTACTTC
CDR3aa: CASSLKGTSLETQYF

abundance: once
d_gene: .
v_gene: TRBV2
j_gene: TRBJ1-5
CDR3nt: TGTGCCAGCAGTGAATGGACAGAGGATCAGCCCCAGCATTTT
CDR3aa: CASSEWTEDQPQHF

abundance: .
d_gene: .
v_gene: TRBV6-1
j_gene: TRBJ2-1
CDR3nt: TGTGCCAGCAGTAGAACAGGGAAGAATGAGCAGTTCTTC
CDR3aa: CASSRTGKNEQFF

abundance: .
d_gene: .
v_gene: TRBV18
j_gene: TRBJ1-4
CDR3nt: TGTGCCAGCTCACCCTGGGGGGGCAGTGAAAAACTGTTTTTT
CDR3aa: CASSPWGGSEKLFF

abundance: .
d_gene: .
v_gene: TRBV7-6
j_gene: TRBJ1-2
CDR3nt: TGTGCCAGCAGCTTAGGTGGTGGGTATGGCTACACCTTC
CDR3aa: CASSLGGGYGYTF